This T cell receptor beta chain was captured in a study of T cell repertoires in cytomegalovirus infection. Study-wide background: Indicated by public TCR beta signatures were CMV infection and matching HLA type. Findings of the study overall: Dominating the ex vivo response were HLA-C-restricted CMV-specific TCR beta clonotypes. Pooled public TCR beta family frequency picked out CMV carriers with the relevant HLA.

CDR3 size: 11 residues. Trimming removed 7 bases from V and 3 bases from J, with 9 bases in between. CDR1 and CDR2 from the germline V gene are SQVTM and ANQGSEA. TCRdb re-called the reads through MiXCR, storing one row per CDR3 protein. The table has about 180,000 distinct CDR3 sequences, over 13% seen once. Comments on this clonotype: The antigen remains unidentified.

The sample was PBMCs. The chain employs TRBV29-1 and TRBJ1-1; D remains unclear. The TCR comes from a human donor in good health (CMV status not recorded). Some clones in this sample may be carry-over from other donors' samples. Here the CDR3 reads CSAGRDTEAFF. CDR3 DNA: TGCAGCGCTGGGCGAGACACTGAAGCTTTCTTT.